These 32 T cell receptor beta chains share one sample of origin, sequenced in a study of cytomegalovirus exposure and HLA in healthy donors. PCR primers comprised 60 Vbeta and 13 Jbeta primers. Using immunoSEQ multiplex PCR, the repertoire was profiled, and TCRdb retains in-frame clones only, with some absent. The repertoire holds about 76,000 clones, with over 65% as singletons. The sample consisted of PBMCs. Receptors originate from a woman aged 40 to 49 in good health and CMV-seropositive.

The rearrangement uses TRBV27 and TRBJ1-2; D remains ambiguous. CDR1 MNHEY and CDR2 SMNVEV come from the germline V gene (reference sequence). The ends were cut back, 3 bases at V and 2 bases at J, with 13 bases in the middle. This CDR3 comprises 15 residues. The CDR3 nucleotides are TGTGCCAGCAGTTTGGAGGCCCAGCCGAACTATGGCTACACCTTC. Amino acid sequence: CASSLEAQPNYGYTF.

This sequence joins TRBV7-3 and TRBJ2-1; D not resolved. Germline assignment: CDR1 SGHTA and CDR2 FQGTGA. The V end lost 5 bases, the J end lost 6 bases, and 20 bases lay between the germline ends. The CDR3 is 16 residues long. Written as DNA, the CDR3 is TGTGCCAGCAGCCCCGACGCTGCTAACTACGGCAATGAGCAGTTCTTC. Translating gives CASSPDAANYGNEQFF.

The V call is TRBV4-3, the J call TRBJ1-2; D uncertain. CDR1 LGHNA and CDR2 YSLEER come from the germline V gene. V was cut by 1 base and J by 12 bases, with 9 bases left in between. CDR3 length: 11 residues. CDR3 amino acids: CASSQGSVHTF. For the CDR3, the DNA is TGCGCCAGCAGCCAAGGATCGGTCCACACCTTC.

The chain combines TRBV5-1 with TRBJ2-3; a weak D match, TRBD1 (5 bases). V was trimmed by 3 bases and J by 7 bases, leaving 12 bases between them. Per the germline V gene, CDR1 is SGHRS and CDR2 is YFSETQ. The CDR3 extends over 13 amino acids. The CDR3 reads CASSSQGANTQYF. The CDR3 DNA sequence: TGCGCCAGCAGCTCGCAGGGTGCAAATACGCAGTATTTT.

J is TRBJ1-1 and V is TRBV7-6; tentatively, D is TRBD1 (5 bases). CDR1 SGHVS and CDR2 FNYEAQ come from the germline V gene. The CDR3 spans 16 residues. V was cut by 2 bases and J by 3 bases, with 16 bases left in between. CDR3 in amino acids: CASSLKLGAPDTEAFF. In DNA, the CDR3 is TGTGCCAGCAGCTTAAAGCTTGGGGCGCCGGACACTGAAGCTTTCTTT.

V gene TRBV9 combines with J gene TRBJ2-2; D unresolved. The CDR3 has 14 amino acids. Germline V gives CDR1 SGDLS, CDR2 YYNGEE. Between the trimmed V and J ends, which lost 0 bases and 6 bases, there was a span of 9 bases. In DNA form, the CDR3 reads TGTGCCAGCAGCGTAGCAGTTCTGGCCGGGGAGCTGTTTTTT. Protein product: CASSVAVLAGELFF.

In its sample, this clone was seen a few times. V usage is TRBV5-6 and J usage is TRBJ2-1; perhaps TRBD2 as D (7 bases). V lost 4 bases to trimming and J lost 2 bases, with 13 bases between them. Germline CDR1 is SGHDT and CDR2 is YYEEEE. This CDR3 is built from 15 residues. CDR3 sequence: CASSAQGRAYNEQFF. The CDR3 DNA is TGTGCCAGCAGCGCGCAGGGGAGGGCCTACAATGAGCAGTTCTTC.

The chain combines TRBV4-1 with TRBJ1-5, with 9 positions matching TRBD1. The J segment lost 4 bases and the V segment lost 4 bases, leaving 11 bases of the junction unmatched. CDR1 and CDR2 from the germline V gene are MGHRA and YSYEKL. The CDR3 covers 17 residues. In DNA, the CDR3 is TGCGCCAGCAGCCTACAGCCCGGGACAGGGACGAATCAGCCCCAGCATTTT. This translates into CASSLQPGTGTNQPQHF.

This clone was detected only once. At one boundary the junction diverges from the germline segment, which might be a read error. The J gene is TRBJ2-1, the V gene TRBV7-7, with 14 bases aligning to TRBD2. CDR3 size: 15 residues. Germline CDR1 SSHAT, CDR2 FNYEAQ (reference sequence). The CDR3 reads CASSSGLAGANEQFF. The CDR3 nucleotides are TGTGCTAGCAGCTCGGGACTAGCGGGGGCCAATGAGCAGTTCTTC.

This rearrangement joins TRBV11-2 to TRBJ2-3; 8 nucleotides line up with TRBD2. There are 14 residues in the CDR3. Per germline, CDR1 SGHAT and CDR2 FQNNGV. The trim removed 5 bases at V and 8 bases at J, leaving 9 bases unmatched. The chain's CDR3 is CASSPGGQYGTQYF. The CDR3 bases are TGTGCCAGCAGCCCGGGGGGGCAGTACGGTACGCAGTATTTT.

J is TRBJ2-7 and V is TRBV30, with 14 bases that match TRBD2. CDR3 size: 16 residues. CDR1 is GTSNPN, CDR2 SVGIG, per germline (reference sequence). J gave up 3 bases and V 4 bases, and 8 bases lay outside the gene matches. CDR3 coding DNA: TGTGCCTGGACCGGGACTAGCGGGGGTGCACGCTACGAGCAGTACTTC. Protein product: CAWTGTSGGARYEQYF.

A note on this clone: Other DNA sequences of this sample code for an identical CDR3. The rearrangement uses TRBV29-1 and TRBJ2-5, with 7 positions matching TRBD2. The CDR3 contains 14 residues. Germline V CDR1 and CDR2: SQVTM, ANQGSEA. Unmatched junction bases numbered 7, after V lost 4 bases and J lost 2 bases. The CDR3 here is CSVGTGGRQETQYF. For the CDR3, the DNA is TGCAGCGTTGGTACGGGAGGACGGCAAGAGACCCAGTACTTC.

The rearrangement links TRBV5-1 to TRBJ1-1; no clear D gene. Germline lookup yields CDR1 SGHRS and CDR2 YFSETQ. V was cut by 4 bases and J by 5 bases, with 18 bases left in between. This CDR3 is 15 amino acids long. CDR3 region: CASSRLGGEWTEAFF. For the CDR3, the DNA is TGCGCCAGCAGCCGACTGGGTGGGGAGTGGACTGAAGCTTTCTTT.

This clone was counted a single time. This chain connects TRBV5-4 to TRBJ1-4; 11 bases fit TRBD1. The V segment lost 4 bases and the J segment 4 bases; nucleotides outside the gene matches: 6. Germline CDR1 SGHNT, CDR2 YYREEE (reference sequence). The CDR3 extends over 16 amino acids. The CDR3 sequence is CASSIGQGAINEKLFF. CDR3 sequence (DNA): TGTGCCAGCAGCATCGGACAGGGGGCAATTAATGAAAAACTGTTTTTT. Drawing the rest from reference TRBV5-4 and TRBJ1-4, the complete variable domain is ETGVTQSPTHLIKTRGQQVTLRCSSQSGHNTVSWYQQALGQGPQFIFQYYREEENGRGNFPPRFSGLQFPNYSSELNVNALELDDSALYLCASSIGQGAINEKLFFGSGTQLSVL.

This clone was picked up a small number of times. In the same sample, other DNA sequences code for this CDR3. The J gene is TRBJ2-1, the V gene TRBV6-1; no reliable D call. The length of the CDR3 is 11 residues. Looked up from germline, CDR1 is MNHNS and CDR2 is SASEGT. V lost 5 bases and J 10 bases, leaving 9 bases between the germline ends. CDR3 coding DNA: TGTGCCAGCAGTCCTCCGCGGGAGCAGTTCTTC. It yields the protein CASSPPREQFF.

The chain couples TRBV19 to TRBJ1-1, with 8 bases identical to TRBD1. This CDR3 spans 14 amino acids. The ends lost 6 bases at V and 3 bases at J; junction bases unmatched: 6. Germline lookup yields CDR1 LNHDA and CDR2 SQIVND (reference sequence). CDR3 DNA: TGTGCCAGTAGCACGGACAGGGCTTACACTGAAGCTTTCTTT. Encoded protein: CASSTDRAYTEAFF.

The J gene is TRBJ1-5, the V gene TRBV7-8; the match to TRBD1 covers 7 bases. The V segment lost 5 bases and the J segment 6 bases; nucleotides outside the gene matches: 4. The CDR3 consists of 13 residues. The germline V gene encodes CDR1 SGHVS and CDR2 FQNEAQ. In DNA form, the CDR3 reads TGTGCCAGCAGCCCAGGGGGTTTTCAGCCCCAGCATTTT. It translates to CASSPGGFQPQHF.

In its sample, this clone was seen a few times. The conserved final phenylalanine or tryptophan is absent from the CDR3, which likely points to a read error. Because the CDR3's place on the DNA is in doubt, the DNA is left out and the CDR3 is given as listed by TCRdb. The genes are TRBV5-1 and TRBJ1-1; the table's TRBD1 call for D was not verified on the DNA. The CDR3 has 14 amino acids, counting both end residues. Germline V CDR1 and CDR2: SGHRS, YFSETQ. The CDR3 sequence is CASSSGQPNTEALV.

The V and J genes are TRBV5-1 and TRBJ2-5, with D possibly matching TRBD1 (5 bases). Deletions cut 1 base from V and 2 bases from J, with 12 bases between. CDR3 length: 15 amino acids. In germline, CDR1 is SGHRS, CDR2 YFSETQ. The CDR3 reads CASSLTGHLQETQYF. CDR3 nucleotides: TGCGCCAGCAGCTTGACAGGCCACTTACAAGAGACCCAGTACTTC.

This clone was detected a few times. The gene calls are TRBV7-2 and TRBJ2-2, with 7 bases fitting TRBD1. V trimming: 5 bases; J trimming: 0 bases; junction bases outside the gene matches: 3. Germline V lookup: CDR1 SGHTA, CDR2 FQGNSA. There are 15 residues in the CDR3. The CDR3 DNA reads as TGTGCCAGCAGCCCCGGGACAGCGAACACCGGGGAGCTGTTTTTT. Its protein is CASSPGTANTGELFF.

This chain connects TRBV7-8 to TRBJ2-7, with D maybe TRBD2 (6 bases). V was trimmed by 1 base and J by 12 bases, leaving 13 bases between them. The CDR3 consists of 12 residues. The V gene's germline CDR1 is SGHVS and CDR2 FQNEAQ. The CDR3 is CASSLDGGKGYF. DNA for the CDR3: TGTGCCAGCAGCTTAGATGGCGGGAAGGGGTACTTC.

This chain uses TRBV29-1 with TRBJ1-1; D is uncertain. Germline values: CDR1 SQVTM, CDR2 ANQGSEA. V was pared by 6 bases and J by 1 base, with 9 bases between. This CDR3 comprises 12 residues. CDR3 sequence: CSVRNTNTEAFF. CDR3 coding DNA: TGCAGCGTCCGTAACACGAACACTGAAGCTTTCTTT.

The chain couples TRBV5-1 to TRBJ2-5; TRBD2 agrees at 16 bases. Germline trimming cut 4 bases from V and 2 bases from J; bases unmatched to any gene: 5. Per germline, CDR1 SGHRS and CDR2 YFSETQ. The CDR3 has 17 residues. The CDR3 DNA reads TGCGCCAGCAGCGCGGGACTAGCGGGGGGGGAGCAAGAGACCCAGTACTTC. It codes for CASSAGLAGGEQETQYF.

The chain recombines TRBV5-1 with TRBJ1-1; D ambiguous. The CDR3 sequence is 14 residues long. V dropped 1 base and J dropped 1 base, with 8 bases sitting between them. The germline gives CDR1 SGHRS, CDR2 YFSETQ. CDR3 protein: CASSLNAGNTEAFF. CDR3 in DNA: TGCGCCAGCAGCTTGAATGCAGGGAACACTGAAGCTTTCTTT.

The genes are TRBV13 and TRBJ1-1; 7 bases map to TRBD1. The germline gives CDR1 PRHDT, CDR2 FYEKMQ (reference sequence). CDR3 length: 14 residues. J was trimmed by 7 bases and V by 0 bases; bases with no gene match: 5. As DNA, the CDR3 is TGTGCCAGCAGCTTAGGATACGGGACAGATGAAGCTTTCTTT. Protein product: CASSLGYGTDEAFF.

This clone turned up a few times. This chain uses TRBV28 with TRBJ2-1; 13 bases are a match to TRBD2. The CDR3 has 20 residues. V trimming: 7 bases; J trimming: 9 bases; junction bases outside the gene matches: 24. CDR1 and CDR2 from the germline V gene are MDHEN and SYDVKM. The CDR3 region is CASTPRPGQGLAGVWGEQFF. CDR3 DNA: TGTGCCAGCACCCCTAGGCCGGGACAAGGACTAGCGGGAGTCTGGGGTGAGCAGTTCTTC.

This clone was observed once. This chain connects TRBV27 to TRBJ1-1; 10 bases map to TRBD1. Germline CDR1 reads MNHEY; CDR2 reads SMNVEV (reference sequence). V dropped 2 bases and J dropped 1; count of bases not matched to a gene: 7. This CDR3 comprises 17 residues. The CDR3 DNA follows: TGTGCCAGCAGTTTAAGGGGACAGGGGAAAAGGAACACTGAAGCTTTCTTT. Amino acids: CASSLRGQGKRNTEAFF.

This clone was picked up a small number of times. The V and J genes are TRBV6-1 and TRBJ1-5, with D possibly matching TRBD1 (5 bases). The CDR3 is 15 amino acids. The germline V gene has CDR1 MNHNS and CDR2 SASEGT. The germline V and J ends were trimmed by 4 bases and 7 bases, with 17 bases remaining between them. The CDR3 reads CASSGGTPGGQPQHF. The DNA of the CDR3 is TGTGCCAGCAGTGGGGGGACCCCGGGAGGGCAGCCCCAGCATTTT.

Note on this clone: The conserved closing phenylalanine or tryptophan is absent in this CDR3, likely reflecting a read error. The chain links TRBV27 to TRBJ1-6; 8 nucleotides match TRBD1. The CDR3 covers 15 residues. V lost 5 bases and J lost 5; bases outside the gene matches: 5. Germline loops: CDR1 MNHEY, CDR2 SMNVEV (reference sequence). This CDR3 reads CASSRVDRDNSPLHV. CDR3 coding DNA: TGTGCCAGCAGTCGGGTGGACAGGGATAATTCACCCCTCCACGTT.

The rearrangement joins TRBV9 to TRBJ2-1, with D possibly being TRBD2 (6 bases). The CDR3 spans 16 residues. Trimming removed 0 bases at V and 4 bases at J, with 14 bases between. Germline V gene lookup returns CDR1 SGDLS and CDR2 YYNGEE. The DNA of the CDR3 is TGTGCCAGCAGCGTAGGATTCTCCGGGGGTTACAATGAGCAGTTCTTC. This gives the protein CASSVGFSGGYNEQFF.

The rearrangement uses TRBV19 and TRBJ1-5; 7 bases match TRBD1. J gave up 1 base and V 8 bases, and 11 bases lay outside the gene matches. The germline V gene encodes CDR1 LNHDA and CDR2 SQIVND (reference sequence). This CDR3 region has 16 residues. In DNA form, the CDR3 reads TGTGCCAGTTGGGGATGGACAGGAGGAAGCAATCAGCCCCAGCATTTT. Its translation is CASWGWTGGSNQPQHF. The whole variable domain, filled in from reference TRBV19 and TRBJ1-5, reads DGGITQSPKYLFRKEGQNVTLSCEQNLNHDAMYWYRQDPGQGLRLIYYSQIVNDFQKGDIAEGYSVSREKKESFPLTVTSAQKNPTAFYLCASWGWTGGSNQPQHFGDGTRLSIL.

The sample holds a few counts of this clone. The V gene is TRBV6-6, the J gene TRBJ1-2; D is unclear. V was pared by 7 bases and J by 0 bases, with 6 bases between. There are 12 residues in the CDR3. Germline V gene lookup returns CDR1 MNHNY and CDR2 SVGAGI (reference sequence). The CDR3 reads CASNTANYGYTF. Here the CDR3 DNA reads TGTGCCAGCAATACAGCTAACTATGGCTACACCTTC.